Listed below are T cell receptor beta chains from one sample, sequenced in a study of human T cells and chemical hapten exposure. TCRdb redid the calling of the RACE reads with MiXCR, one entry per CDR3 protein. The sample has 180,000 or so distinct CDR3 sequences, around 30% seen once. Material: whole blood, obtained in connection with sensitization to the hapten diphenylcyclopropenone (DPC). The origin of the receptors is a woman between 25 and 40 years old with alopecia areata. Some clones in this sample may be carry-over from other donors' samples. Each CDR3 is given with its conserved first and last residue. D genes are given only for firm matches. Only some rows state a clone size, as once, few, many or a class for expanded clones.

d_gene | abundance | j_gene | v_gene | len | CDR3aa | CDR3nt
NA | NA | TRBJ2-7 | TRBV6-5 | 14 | CASRVTSTSYEQYF | TGTGCCAGCAGGGTCACCTCCACCTCCTACGAGCAGTACTTC
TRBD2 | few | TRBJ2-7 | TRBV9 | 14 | CASSVAGGTYEQYF | TGTGCCAGCAGCGTAGCGGGAGGCACCTACGAGCAGTACTTC
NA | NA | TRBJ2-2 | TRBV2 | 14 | CASSSAGFTGELFF | TGTGCCAGCAGTTCCGCGGGGTTCACCGGGGAGCTGTTTTTT
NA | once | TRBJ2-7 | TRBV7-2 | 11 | CASSSGWEQYF | TGTGCCAGCAGCTCGGGGTGGGAGCAGTACTTC
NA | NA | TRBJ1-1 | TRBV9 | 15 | CASSSSSKGATEAFF | TGTGCCAGCAGCTCCTCCAGTAAGGGAGCCACTGAAGCTTTCTTT
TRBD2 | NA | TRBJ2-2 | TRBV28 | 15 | CASSPTSVIPGELFF | TGTGCCAGCAGCCCGACTAGCGTTATTCCCGGGGAGCTGTTTTTT
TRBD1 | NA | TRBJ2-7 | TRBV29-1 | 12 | CSVQQGGYEQYF | TGCAGCGTTCAACAGGGGGGCTACGAGCAGTACTTC
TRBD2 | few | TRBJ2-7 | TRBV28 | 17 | CASRASGGSGRSYEQYF | TGTGCCAGCAGGGCAAGCGGGGGGAGCGGTCGCTCCTACGAGCAGTACTTC
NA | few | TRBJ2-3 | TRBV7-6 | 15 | CASSLARGASDTQYF | TGTGCCAGCAGCTTAGCTAGGGGAGCCTCAGATACGCAGTATTTT
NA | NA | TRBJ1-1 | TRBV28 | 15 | CASTFRTGRGTEAFF | TGTGCCAGCACTTTTCGGACCGGGAGGGGCACTGAAGCTTTCTTT
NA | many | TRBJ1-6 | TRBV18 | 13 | CASSPGDNSPLHF | TGTGCCAGCTCACCAGGGGATAATTCACCCCTCCACTTT
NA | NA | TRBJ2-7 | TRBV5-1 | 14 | CASSPQSGSQEQYF | TGCGCCAGCAGCCCACAATCGGGATCACAAGAGCAGTACTTC
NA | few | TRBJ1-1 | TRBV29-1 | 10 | CSVERTEAFF | TGCAGCGTTGAGCGCACTGAAGCTTTCTTT
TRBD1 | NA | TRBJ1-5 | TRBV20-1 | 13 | CSASGGPNQPQHF | TGCAGTGCTTCAGGGGGCCCGAATCAGCCCCAGCATTTT
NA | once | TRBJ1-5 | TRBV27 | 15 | CASSPDGDSNQPQHF | TGTGCCAGCAGTCCGGACGGAGATAGCAATCAGCCCCAGCATTTT
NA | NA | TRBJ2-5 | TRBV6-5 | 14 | CASYASTGPGDQYF | TGTGCCAGCTACGCCAGCACGGGTCCCGGGGACCAGTACTTC
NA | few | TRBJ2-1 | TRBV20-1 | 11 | CSANSHSEQFF | TGCAGTGCTAACTCTCACTCCGAGCAGTTCTTC
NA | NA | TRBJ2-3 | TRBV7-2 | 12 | CASSFPPDTQYF | TGTGCCAGCAGCTTCCCCCCAGATACGCAGTATTTT
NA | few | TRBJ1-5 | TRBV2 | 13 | CASSDGEDQPQHF | TGTGCCAGCAGTGACGGAGAAGATCAGCCCCAGCATTTT
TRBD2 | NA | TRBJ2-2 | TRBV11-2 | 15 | CASRRGLASTGELFF | TGTGCCAGCAGACGTGGACTAGCGAGCACCGGGGAGCTGTTTTTT
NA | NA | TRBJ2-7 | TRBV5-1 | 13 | CASRDSDSYEQYF | TGCGCCAGCAGGGACAGCGACTCCTACGAGCAGTACTTC
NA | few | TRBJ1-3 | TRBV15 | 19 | CATSREVIDPGLSGNTIYF | TGTGCCACCAGCAGAGAAGTTATAGACCCGGGCCTCTCTGGAAACACCATATATTTT
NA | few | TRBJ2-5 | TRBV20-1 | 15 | CSARDPGQFIETQYF | TGCAGTGCTAGAGATCCCGGACAGTTTATTGAGACCCAGTACTTC
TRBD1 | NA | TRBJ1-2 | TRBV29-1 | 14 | CSVDRTGNSYGYTF | TGCAGCGTTGACAGGACAGGGAATAGCTATGGCTACACCTTC